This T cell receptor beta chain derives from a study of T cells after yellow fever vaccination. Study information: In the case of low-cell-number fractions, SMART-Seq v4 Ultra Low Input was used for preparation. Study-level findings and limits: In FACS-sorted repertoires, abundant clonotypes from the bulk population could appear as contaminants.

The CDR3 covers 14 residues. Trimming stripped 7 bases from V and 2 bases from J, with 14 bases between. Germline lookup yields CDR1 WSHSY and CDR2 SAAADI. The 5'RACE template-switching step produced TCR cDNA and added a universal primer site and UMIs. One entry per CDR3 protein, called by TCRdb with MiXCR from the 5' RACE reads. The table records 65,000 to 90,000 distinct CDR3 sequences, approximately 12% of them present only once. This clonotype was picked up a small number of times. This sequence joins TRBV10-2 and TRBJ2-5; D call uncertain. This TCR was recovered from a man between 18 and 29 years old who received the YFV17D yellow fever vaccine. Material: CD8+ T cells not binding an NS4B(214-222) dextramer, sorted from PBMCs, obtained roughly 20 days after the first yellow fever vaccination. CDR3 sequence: CASKTPILQETQYF. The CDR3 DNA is TGCGCCAGCAAAACTCCTATCTTACAAGAGACCCAGTACTTC.